The T cell receptor beta chain described here comes from a study of T cells in Graves' hyperthyroidism and ophthalmopathy. Study findings and constraints: A 13 V-J model separated ophthalmopathy from stable hyperthyroidism. Ophthalmopathy was predicted by the model a median of roughly 6 months ahead of onset.

Authors of the study amplified TCR beta CDR3 regions from RNA transcripts. A set of HTBI primers served as the primers for a first-round RT-PCR of the TCR CDR3. TCRdb re-called the multiplex PCR reads with MiXCR, one entry per CDR3 protein. The sample yields about 700,000 distinct CDR3 sequences, about 45% seen once. This clonotype was counted once. The antigen is unknown. The CDR3 is 13 residues long. V was cut by 3 bases and J by 5 bases, with 11 bases left in between. Germline CDR1 SNHLY, CDR2 FYNNEI. The sequencing input was peripheral blood or thyroid tissue (not recorded which). The sequence derives from an adult man with Graves' disease, either hyperthyroidism or ophthalmopathy (not recorded which). The chain couples TRBV2 to TRBJ2-7; the D is unclear. CDR3 bases: TGTGCCAGCAGTGAGGACCTGTGGGACGAGCAGTACTTC. Encoded protein: CASSEDLWDEQYF.